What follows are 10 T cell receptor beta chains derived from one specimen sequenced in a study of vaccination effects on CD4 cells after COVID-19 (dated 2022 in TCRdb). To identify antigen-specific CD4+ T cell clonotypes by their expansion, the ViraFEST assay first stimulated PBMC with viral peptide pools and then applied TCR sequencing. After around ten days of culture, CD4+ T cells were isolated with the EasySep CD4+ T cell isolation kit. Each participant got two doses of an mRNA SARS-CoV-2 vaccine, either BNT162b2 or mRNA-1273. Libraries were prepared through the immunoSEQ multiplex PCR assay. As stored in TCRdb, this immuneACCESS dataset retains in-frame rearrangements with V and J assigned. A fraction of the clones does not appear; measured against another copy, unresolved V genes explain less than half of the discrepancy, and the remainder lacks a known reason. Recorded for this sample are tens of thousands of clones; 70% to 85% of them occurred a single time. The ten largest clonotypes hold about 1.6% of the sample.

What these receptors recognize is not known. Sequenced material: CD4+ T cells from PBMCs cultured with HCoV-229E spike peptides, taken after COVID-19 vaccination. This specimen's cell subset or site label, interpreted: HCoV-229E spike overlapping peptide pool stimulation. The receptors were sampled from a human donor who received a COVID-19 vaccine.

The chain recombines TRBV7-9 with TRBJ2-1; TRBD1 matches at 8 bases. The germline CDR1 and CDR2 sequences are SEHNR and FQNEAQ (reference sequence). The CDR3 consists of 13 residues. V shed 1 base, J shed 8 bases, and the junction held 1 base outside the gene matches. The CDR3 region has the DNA TGTGCCAGCAGCTTAGAACAGGGGGATGAGCAGTTCTTC. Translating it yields CASSLEQGDEQFF.

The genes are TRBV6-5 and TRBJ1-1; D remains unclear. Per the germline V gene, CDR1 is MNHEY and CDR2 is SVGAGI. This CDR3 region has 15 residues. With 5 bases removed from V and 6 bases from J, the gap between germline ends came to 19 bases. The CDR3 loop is CASSSQTRIAAEAFF. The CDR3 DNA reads TGTGCCAGCAGTAGCCAGACAAGGATAGCGGCTGAAGCTTTCTTT.

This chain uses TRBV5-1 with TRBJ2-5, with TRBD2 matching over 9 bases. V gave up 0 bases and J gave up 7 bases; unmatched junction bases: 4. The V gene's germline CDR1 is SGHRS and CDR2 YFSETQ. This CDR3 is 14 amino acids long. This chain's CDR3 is CASSLVAGALTQYF. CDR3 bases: TGCGCCAGCAGCTTGGTAGCGGGGGCGCTGACCCAGTACTTC.

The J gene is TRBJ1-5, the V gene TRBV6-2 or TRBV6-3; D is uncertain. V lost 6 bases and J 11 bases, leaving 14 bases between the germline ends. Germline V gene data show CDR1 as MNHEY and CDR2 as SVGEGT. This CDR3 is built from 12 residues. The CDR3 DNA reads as TGTGCCAGCAGCGCCTTGGAAGAGGCCCAGCATTTT. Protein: CASSALEEAQHF.

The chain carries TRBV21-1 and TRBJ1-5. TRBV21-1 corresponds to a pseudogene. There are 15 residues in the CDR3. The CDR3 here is CASSNLGGGRQPQHF. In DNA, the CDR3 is TGTGCCAGCAGCAATTTGGGAGGAGGAAGGCAGCCCCAGCATTTT.

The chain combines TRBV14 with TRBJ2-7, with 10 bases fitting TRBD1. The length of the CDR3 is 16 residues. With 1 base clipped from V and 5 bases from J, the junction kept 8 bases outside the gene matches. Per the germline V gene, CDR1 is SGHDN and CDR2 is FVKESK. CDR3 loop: CASSQGRQGARHEQYV. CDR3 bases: TGTGCCAGCAGCCAAGGCAGACAGGGGGCTCGCCACGAGCAGTACGTC.

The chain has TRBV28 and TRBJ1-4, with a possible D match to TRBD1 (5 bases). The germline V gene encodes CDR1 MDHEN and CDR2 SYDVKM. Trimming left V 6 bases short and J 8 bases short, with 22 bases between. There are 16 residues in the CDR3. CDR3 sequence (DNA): TGTGCCAGCAGGCGGGGCGGGAATTCGAAGGTGGAAAAACTGTTTTTT. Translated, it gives CASRRGGNSKVEKLFF.

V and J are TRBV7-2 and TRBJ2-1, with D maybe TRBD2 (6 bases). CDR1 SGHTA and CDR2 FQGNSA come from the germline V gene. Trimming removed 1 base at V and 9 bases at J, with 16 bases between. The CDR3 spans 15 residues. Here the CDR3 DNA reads TGTGCCAGCAGCTTAGGAGTTTGGCGGGGTGGTGAGCAGTTCTTC. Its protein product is CASSLGVWRGGEQFF. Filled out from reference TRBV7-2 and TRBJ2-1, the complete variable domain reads GAGVSQSPSNKVTEKGKDVELRCDPISGHTALYWYRQSLGQGLEFLIYFQGNSAPDKSGLPSDRFSAERTGGSVSTLTIQRTQQEDSAVYLCASSLGVWRGGEQFFGPGTRLTVL.

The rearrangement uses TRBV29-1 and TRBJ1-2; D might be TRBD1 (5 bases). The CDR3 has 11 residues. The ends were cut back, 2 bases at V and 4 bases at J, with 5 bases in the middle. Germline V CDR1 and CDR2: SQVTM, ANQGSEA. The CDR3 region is CSVEQGYGYTF. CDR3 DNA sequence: TGCAGCGTTGAACAGGGCTATGGCTACACCTTC.

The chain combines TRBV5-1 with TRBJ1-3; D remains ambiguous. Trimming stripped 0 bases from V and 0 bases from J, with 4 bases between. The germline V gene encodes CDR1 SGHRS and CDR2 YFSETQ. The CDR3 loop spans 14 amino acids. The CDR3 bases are TGCGCCAGCAGCTTGGACGTCTCTGGAAACACCATATATTTT. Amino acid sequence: CASSLDVSGNTIYF. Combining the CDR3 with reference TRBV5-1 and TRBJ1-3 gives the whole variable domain KAGVTQTPRYLIKTRGQQVTLSCSPISGHRSVSWYQQTPGQGLQFLFEYFSETQRNKGNFPGRFSGRQFSNSRSEMNVSTLELGDSALYLCASSLDVSGNTIYFGEGSWLTVV.